This record concerns one T cell receptor beta chain sequence. The table came from immunoSEQ multiplex PCR; TCRdb's copy has only in-frame clones and leaves some out. This repertoire shows around 130,000 clones, around 91% found once; its top ten account for about 4.4%. This sample is part of a study of T cell responses to AZD1222 COVID-19 vaccine. V shed 7 bases, J shed 0 bases, and the junction held 9 bases outside the gene matches. Germline CDR1 MGHDK, CDR2 SYGVNS. The CDR3 extends over 17 amino acids. This sample comprised peripheral blood, obtained on day 0 of AZD1222 vaccination. This receptor was taken from an adult in good health. The rearrangement uses TRBV25-1 and TRBJ1-3; 10 nucleotides line up with TRBD1. The CDR3 bases are TGTGCCAGCAATTGGGACAGGGGACGTTTCTCTGGAAACACCATATATTTT. Its protein is CASNWDRGRFSGNTIYF.